This T cell receptor (beta chain) was captured by sequencing in a study of T cell responses to AZD1222 COVID-19 vaccine. Here immunoSEQ multiplex PCR was the method, and the copy in TCRdb shows in-frame clones only, minus some. The profile shows 75,000 to 80,000 clones, about nine tenths of them singletons. Germline CDR1 is GTSNPN and CDR2 is SVGIG (reference sequence). The V gene lost 0 bases and the J gene lost 7 bases, with 7 bases spanning the gap. The CDR3 consists of 11 residues. Findings and caveats of the study: Spike was spanned by vaccine-associated CD4 TCRs, with dominance at 160-218 and 743-854.

Notes on this clone: The antigen is not known.

The clonotype originates from an adult who received the AZD1222 COVID-19 vaccine. The sample in question was peripheral blood, obtained 28 days after the second AZD1222 dose. The V and J genes are TRBV30 and TRBJ2-7; D ambiguous. CDR3 bases: TGTGCCTGGAGTGTAGCCCAGGAGCAGTACTTC. This encodes CAWSVAQEQYF. Drawing the rest from reference TRBV30 and TRBJ2-7, the complete variable domain is SQTIHQWPATLVQPVGSPLSLECTVEGTSNPNLYWYRQAAGRGLQLLFYSVGIGQISSEVPQNLSASRPQDRQFILSSKKLLLSDSGFYLCAWSVAQEQYFGPGTRLTVT.